These T cell receptor beta chains were read from a single sample in a study of shared clonotypes between healthy human individuals. Method: immunoSEQ multiplex PCR; TCRdb's copy keeps in-frame clones and lacks some. The repertoire has around 2.1 million clones, about 92% of them found once; the top ten carry around 1.7%. What was sequenced was naive CD8+ T cells from PBMCs. Receptors were obtained from a man younger than 35 in good health. Some clones in this sample may be carry-over from other donors' samples. Each CDR3 is given with its conserved first and last residue. The D gene is left open where the match is weak.

v_gene: TRBV28
d_gene: .
j_gene: TRBJ1-1
CDR3nt: TGTGCCACCAGAGCCCTCATGAACACTGAAGCTTTCTTT
CDR3aa: CATRALMNTEAFF

v_gene: TRBV5-3
d_gene: TRBD2
j_gene: TRBJ2-1
CDR3nt: TGTGCCAGAAGCTTGTACTACACTAGCGGCCTCTACAATGAGCAGTTCTTC
CDR3aa: CARSLYYTSGLYNEQFF

v_gene: TRBV11-3
d_gene: TRBD1
j_gene: TRBJ1-5
CDR3nt: TGTGCCATACTGGGGACAGGGGACAATCAGCCCCAGCATTTT
CDR3aa: CAILGTGDNQPQHF

v_gene: TRBV4-1
d_gene: .
j_gene: TRBJ1-2
CDR3nt: TGCGCCAGCAGCCAAGGGGACGGGGGGAACTATGGCTACACCTTC
CDR3aa: CASSQGDGGNYGYTF

v_gene: TRBV15
d_gene: TRBD1
j_gene: TRBJ2-7
CDR3nt: TGTGCCATTCGGGACAGGGGATCCTACGAGCAGTACTTC
CDR3aa: CAIRDRGSYEQYF

v_gene: TRBV2
d_gene: .
j_gene: TRBJ1-1
CDR3nt: TGTGCCAGCAGGGAGGCGGGTGGGGGCGTGAACACTGAAGCTTTCTTT
CDR3aa: CASREAGGGVNTEAFF

v_gene: TRBV13
d_gene: .
j_gene: TRBJ2-4
CDR3nt: TGTGCCAGCAGCTTATGGTCGGGGATAGCCAAAAACATTCAGTACTTC
CDR3aa: CASSLWSGIAKNIQYF

v_gene: TRBV19
d_gene: .
j_gene: TRBJ2-3
CDR3nt: TGTGCCAGTAGTATAAGGGGTGAGGGCGCAGATACGCAGTATTTT
CDR3aa: CASSIRGEGADTQYF

v_gene: TRBV6-1
d_gene: TRBD1
j_gene: TRBJ1-1
CDR3nt: TGTGCCAGCAGTGAATACAGGGGGCCGGCCACTGAAGCTTTCTTT
CDR3aa: CASSEYRGPATEAFF

v_gene: TRBV7-9
d_gene: .
j_gene: TRBJ1-5
CDR3nt: TGTGCCAGCAGCTCCGGGCTGGGGGATCAGCCCCAGCATTTT
CDR3aa: CASSSGLGDQPQHF

v_gene: TRBV9
d_gene: TRBD2
j_gene: TRBJ2-7
CDR3nt: TGTGCCAGCACGCGGGGGGGGACCCCCACCTACGAGCAGTACTTC
CDR3aa: CASTRGGTPTYEQYF

v_gene: TRBV28
d_gene: TRBD2
j_gene: TRBJ2-5
CDR3nt: TGTGCCAGCAGTTTAAAGGGACTAGCGGATCCGTACCAAGAGACCCAGTACTTC
CDR3aa: CASSLKGLADPYQETQYF